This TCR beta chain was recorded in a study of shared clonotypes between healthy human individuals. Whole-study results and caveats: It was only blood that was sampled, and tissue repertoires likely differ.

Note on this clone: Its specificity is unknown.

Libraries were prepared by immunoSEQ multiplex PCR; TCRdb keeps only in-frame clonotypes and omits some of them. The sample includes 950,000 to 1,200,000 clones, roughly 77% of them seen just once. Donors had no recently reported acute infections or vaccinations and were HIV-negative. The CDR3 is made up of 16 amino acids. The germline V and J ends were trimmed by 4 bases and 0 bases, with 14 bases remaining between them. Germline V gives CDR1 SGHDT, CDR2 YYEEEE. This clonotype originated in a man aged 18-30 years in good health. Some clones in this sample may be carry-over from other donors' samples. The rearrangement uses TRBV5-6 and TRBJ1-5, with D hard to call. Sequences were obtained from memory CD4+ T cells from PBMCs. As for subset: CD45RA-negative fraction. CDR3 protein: CASSRWVGDSNQPQHF. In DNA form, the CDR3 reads TGTGCCAGCAGCCGCTGGGTTGGGGATAGCAATCAGCCCCAGCATTTT.